This T cell receptor (beta chain) appears in the sequencing data of a study of CD8 T cells in Susac syndrome. V dropped 5 bases and J dropped 4 bases, with 26 bases sitting between them. This CDR3 has 18 amino acids. Germline CDR1 reads SEHNR; CDR2 reads FQNEAQ (reference sequence). With random hexamers, about 0.5 to 1 ug RNA was reverse transcribed. MiXCR, applied by TCRdb to the immunoSEQ multiplex PCR reads, yields one record per CDR3 protein. The sample holds 170,000 or so distinct CDR3 sequences, 94% seen once. The rearrangement joins TRBV7-9 to TRBJ1-2; D is perhaps TRBD1 (5 bases). The material sequenced was CD4+ T cells from PBMCs. This sequence was found in a human donor with Susac syndrome. This CDR3 reads CASSPPGGAAGSSYGYTF. The CDR3 coding sequence is TGTGCCAGCAGCCCCCCCGGTGGGGCGGCGGGTTCAAGCTATGGCTACACCTTC.